The TCR beta chain under discussion was sequenced for a study of blood T cell repertoires in COVID-19. About the research overall: Acute and convalescent COVID-19 specimens originated in the United States, Italy and Spain. Nucleic acid was either cDNA or gDNA, and it came from T cells, B-cell-depleted T cells, or PBMCs.

Study processing details: Estimation of nucleated cell counts relied on the amplification of reference gene primers. Sequencing used immunoSEQ multiplex PCR; TCRdb keeps in-frame clones, though not all of them. The V and J calls and the clone size are those of that table, but D and trimming were determined from the DNA. The repertoire holds 180,000 or so clones, with over 75% as singletons. This sequence originates from a woman over 75 with acute or convalescent COVID-19. Sequenced sample: peripheral blood.

The DNA of the CDR3 is TGTGCCACCAGTGACAGGACAAATAATTCACCCCTCCACTTT. The encoded protein is CATSDRTNNSPLHF. V and J are TRBV24-1 and TRBJ1-6, with a tentative D call TRBD1 (5 bases). Per the germline V gene, CDR1 is KGHDR and CDR2 is SFDVKD. This CDR3 spans 14 amino acids. V gave up 4 bases and J gave up 5 bases, with 8 bases separating them.